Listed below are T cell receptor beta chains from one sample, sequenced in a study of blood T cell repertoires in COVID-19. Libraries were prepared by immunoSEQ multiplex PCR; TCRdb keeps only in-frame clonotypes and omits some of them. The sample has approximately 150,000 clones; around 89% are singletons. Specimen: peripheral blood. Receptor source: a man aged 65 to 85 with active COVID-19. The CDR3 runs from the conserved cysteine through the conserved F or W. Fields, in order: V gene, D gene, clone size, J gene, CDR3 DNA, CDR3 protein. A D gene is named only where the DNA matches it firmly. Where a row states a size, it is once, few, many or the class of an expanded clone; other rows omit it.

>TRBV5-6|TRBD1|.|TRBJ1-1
TGTGCCAGCAGCCGACAGGGGCCGGGCACTGAAGCTTTCTTT
CASSRQGPGTEAFF
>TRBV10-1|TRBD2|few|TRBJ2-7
TGCGCCAGCAGTGAAAGAACTAGCGGCTACGAGCAGTACTTC
CASSERTSGYEQYF
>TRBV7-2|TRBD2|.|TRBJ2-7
TGTGCCAGCAGCTTATCCCTAGCGGGAGCGGGCGAGCAGTACTTC
CASSLSLAGAGEQYF
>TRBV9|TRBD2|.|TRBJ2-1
TGTGCCAGCAGCGTAGGCGGGAGACCCTACAATGAGCAGTTCTTC
CASSVGGRPYNEQFF
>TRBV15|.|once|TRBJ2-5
TGTGCCACCAGCAGGCGGGAGACCCAGTACTTC
CATSRRETQYF
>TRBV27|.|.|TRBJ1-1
TGTGCCAGCAGCCCCCGGGTAGGGCCTCCTGACAGTGAAGCTTTCTTT
CASSPRVGPPDSEAFF
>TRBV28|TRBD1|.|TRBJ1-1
TGTGCCAGCCTTCAGACAGGGGTCGGTGAAGCTTTCTTT
CASLQTGVGEAFF
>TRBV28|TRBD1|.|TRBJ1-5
TGTGCCAGCAGTCCCGGACAGGGGGATACTCAGCCCCAGCATTTT
CASSPGQGDTQPQHF
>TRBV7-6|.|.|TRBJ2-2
TGTGCCAGCAGCTCGGGAAGGGGAGGAGATACCGGGGAGCTGTTTTTT
CASSSGRGGDTGELFF
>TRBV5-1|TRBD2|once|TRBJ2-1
TGCGCCAGCAGCCCGACTAGCGGGACCTCCTACAATGAGCAGTTCTTC
CASSPTSGTSYNEQFF
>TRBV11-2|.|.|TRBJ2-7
TGTGCCAGCAGCCCCTGGGGGACTGCCTACGAGCAGTACTTC
CASSPWGTAYEQYF
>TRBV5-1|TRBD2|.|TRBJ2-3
TGCGCCAGCAGCCCCCCGACGACTAGCGGGACAGATACGCAGTATTTT
CASSPPTTSGTDTQYF
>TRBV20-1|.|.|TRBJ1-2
TGCAGTGCGAGTTCCGCGGGGGCCAACTATGGCTACACCTTC
CSASSAGANYGYTF
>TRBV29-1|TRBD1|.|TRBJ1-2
TGCAGCGTTGATGCAGGGGGCCGTGGCTACACCTTC
CSVDAGGRGYTF
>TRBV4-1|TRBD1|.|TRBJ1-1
TGCGCCAGCAGCCGCACAGGGGTCACTGAAGCTTTCTTT
CASSRTGVTEAFF
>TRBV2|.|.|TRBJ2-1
TGTGCCAGCAGTGACTGGAACTACAACAATGAGCAGTTCTTC
CASSDWNYNNEQFF
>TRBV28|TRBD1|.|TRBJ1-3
TGTGCCAGCAGTTTAACGTTCCGGGACAGGGTGGGAAACACCATATATTTT
CASSLTFRDRVGNTIYF
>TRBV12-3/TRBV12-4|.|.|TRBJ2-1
TGTGCCAGCAGTTTAAGACAGAGTGAGCAGTTCTTC
CASSLRQSEQFF
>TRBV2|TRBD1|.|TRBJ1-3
TGTGCCAGCAGTGCGGACAGGGACGGCAGGTTAGGAAACACCATATATTTT
CASSADRDGRLGNTIYF
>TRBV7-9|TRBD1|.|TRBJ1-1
TGTGCCAGCAGCTTAAACACAGGGGGCACTGAAGCTTTCTTT
CASSLNTGGTEAFF
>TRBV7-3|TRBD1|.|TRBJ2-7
TGTGCCAGCAGCCTACAGGGGGAAACCTACGAGCAGTACTTC
CASSLQGETYEQYF
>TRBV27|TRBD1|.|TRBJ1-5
TGTGCCAGCAGGGGACAGGGAAATCAGCCCCAGCATTTT
CASRGQGNQPQHF
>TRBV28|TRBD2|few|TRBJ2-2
TGTGCCAGCAGTTCTCCGGGACTAGCGGGAGAGGACACCGGGGAGCTGTTTTTT
CASSSPGLAGEDTGELFF
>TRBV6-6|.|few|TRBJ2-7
TGTGCCAGCAGTCCCGGTACCCCCGGCGAGCAGTACTTC
CASSPGTPGEQYF
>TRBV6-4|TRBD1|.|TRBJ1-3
TGTGCCAGCAGAGCAGACAGGGTCCCTGGAAACACCATATATTTT
CASRADRVPGNTIYF
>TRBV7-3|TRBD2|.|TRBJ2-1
TGTGCCAGCAGCCGCGCCGGGACTAGCGTTGTGAATGAGCAGTTCTTC
CASSRAGTSVVNEQFF
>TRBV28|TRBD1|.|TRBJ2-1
TGTGCCAGCAGTTCGGGACAGGGGGTCGGGAGGGAGCAGTTCTTC
CASSSGQGVGREQFF
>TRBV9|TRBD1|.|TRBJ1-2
TGTGCCAGCAGCGTAGGACAGGGGAACTATGGCTACACCTTC
CASSVGQGNYGYTF
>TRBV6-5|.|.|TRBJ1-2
TGTGCCAGCAGTCCCCAGGGGAACTATGGCTACACCTTC
CASSPQGNYGYTF